Below, 13 T cell receptor beta chains from the same sample are listed, as sequenced in a study of regulatory T cells in long-lasting Graves disease. Time point in this sample: newly diagnosed GD, antithyroid drugs for less than 3 months. RNA from PBMCs was the source of the TCR library. Libraries of TCR beta came from iRepertoire HTBI primers plus Arm-PCR of CDR3 regions. TCRdb used MiXCR to reprocess the multiplex PCR reads, holding one entry per CDR3 protein. The table includes under 400,000 distinct CDR3 sequences, 16% detected once. This sample also appeared in a second study, on T cells in Graves' hyperthyroidism and ophthalmopathy.

The material sequenced was peripheral blood mononuclear cells (PBMCs), taken at new diagnosis, from a patient treated with antithyroid drugs. These receptors were taken from a man aged 40-50 years with Graves disease.

This clonotype showed up many times. This rearrangement joins TRBV6-2 or TRBV6-3 to TRBJ1-3; the D is unclear. The germline V and J ends were trimmed by 0 bases and 0 bases, with 12 bases remaining between them. Germline V gene data show CDR1 as MNHEY and CDR2 as SVGEGT. The CDR3 extends over 17 amino acids. The CDR3 DNA is TGTGCCAGCAGTTACTCTATTTGGACGATCTCTGGAAACACCATATATTTT. Residues: CASSYSIWTISGNTIYF.

This clonotype was observed at least ten times. The genes are TRBV7-9 and TRBJ2-1; TRBD2 aligns across 9 bases. The CDR3 loop spans 17 amino acids. V shed 4 bases, J shed 8 bases, and the junction held 15 bases outside the gene matches. Germline V gene lookup returns CDR1 SEHNR and CDR2 FQNEAQ (reference sequence). The CDR3 loop is CASSSRRWRGGPDEQFF. The CDR3 DNA reads TGTGCCAGCAGCTCCCGACGGTGGCGGGGGGGCCCTGATGAGCAGTTCTTC.

Remarks on this clonotype: A far larger clone is a single base away, which makes a read error likely. The rearrangement links TRBV4-1 to TRBJ2-1; TRBD2 is a possible D gene (5 bases). Germline-derived CDR1 and CDR2 are MGHRA and YSYEKL. This CDR3 comprises 14 residues. CDR3 bases: TGTGCCAGCAGCCAAGTGCGGGCGAACAATGATCAGTTCTTC. Its protein is CASSQVRANNDQFF.

This clonotype was seen more than once but under ten times. The chain links TRBV6-1 to TRBJ1-5, with D tentatively TRBD1 (6 bases). This CDR3 has 14 amino acids. V gave up 7 bases and J gave up 6 bases, with 16 bases separating them. The germline CDR1 and CDR2 sequences are MNHNS and SASEGT. The CDR3 is CASTRRGGAQPQHF. The CDR3 coding sequence is TGTGCCAGCACCAGAAGAGGGGGGGCTCAGCCCCAGCATTTT.

J is TRBJ1-5 and V is TRBV19; no firm D call. Trimming stripped 5 bases from V and 5 bases from J, with 13 bases between. CDR1 is LNHDA, CDR2 SQIVND, per germline (reference sequence). This CDR3 spans 14 amino acids. The CDR3 DNA reads TGTGCCAGTAGTTTGTCACAAAACTATCAGCCCCAGCATTTT. Translation gives CASSLSQNYQPQHF.

This clonotype was recorded many times. This rearrangement joins TRBV5-1 to TRBJ2-7, with 9 positions matching TRBD1. This CDR3 region has 14 residues. Unmatched junction bases numbered 4, after V lost 4 bases and J lost 2 bases. CDR1 is SGHRS and CDR2 is YFSETQ in the germline V gene. This CDR3 is CASSGGQGPYEQYF. The DNA for the CDR3 is TGCGCCAGCAGCGGGGGACAGGGCCCCTACGAGCAGTACTTC.

This chain links TRBV20-1 with TRBJ2-1, with TRBD2 as a possible D gene (6 bases). Trimming took 6 bases from V and 5 from J, leaving 17 bases between them. The CDR3 is 14 residues long. CDR1 DFQATT and CDR2 SNEGSKA come from the germline V gene (reference sequence). CDR3 sequence (DNA): TGCAGTGCCTGGGGTTGGCGGGGAGACAATGAGCAGTTCTTC. Its translation is CSAWGWRGDNEQFF.

The chain is built from TRBV20-1 and TRBJ2-2; TRBD2 agrees at 9 bases. The CDR3 has 16 residues. Germline CDR1 reads DFQATT; CDR2 reads SNEGSKA (reference sequence). Trimming took 6 bases from V and 0 from J; bases not matched to a gene: 8. CDR3 region: CSARAAGGSNTGELFF. The CDR3 DNA sequence: TGCAGTGCCAGGGCAGCGGGGGGTTCGAACACCGGGGAGCTGTTTTTT.

This clonotype appeared many times. Germline is not matched at one junction end, which may reflect a read error. V usage is TRBV7-7 and J usage is TRBJ2-7; tentative D call: TRBD2 (6 bases). The CDR3 is 18 amino acids. Germline V gene lookup returns CDR1 SSHAT and CDR2 FNYEAQ (reference sequence). The CDR3 bases are TGTGCTAGCAGCTTGGGAATACCAGGGTCGGAGGGCTCCTACGAGCAGTACTTC. It specifies CASSLGIPGSEGSYEQYF.

The chain links TRBV6-1 to TRBJ2-1, with 9 bases fitting TRBD1. This CDR3 contains 15 residues. The J segment lost 3 bases and the V segment lost 3 bases, leaving 3 bases of the junction unmatched. Per germline, CDR1 MNHNS and CDR2 SASEGT. Written as DNA, the CDR3 is TGTGCCAGCAGTGACTGGACAGGGGACTACAATGAGCAGTTCTTC. Translation: CASSDWTGDYNEQFF.

This clonotype has just a few counts. One base separates it from a far larger clone, so it is likely a read error. The V gene is TRBV5-1, the J gene TRBJ2-1; TRBD2 matches at 13 bases. The assigned J gene may be wrong: the sequence end matches TRBJ2-5 better. Looked up from germline, CDR1 is SGHRS and CDR2 is YFSETQ. This CDR3 is 14 amino acids long. Here the CDR3 DNA reads TGTGCCAACAGCTTGGGACTAGCGGGGGAGACCCAGTACTTC. Translating it yields CANSLGLAGETQYF.

V usage is TRBV6-1 and J usage is TRBJ1-5; 7 nucleotides agree with TRBD1. This CDR3 spans 14 amino acids. CDR1 is MNHNS and CDR2 is SASEGT in the germline V gene. V trimming: 4 bases; J trimming: 6 bases; junction bases outside the gene matches: 6. CDR3 in DNA: TGTGCCAGCAGTGGACAGGGAGTCAGTCAGCCCCAGCATTTT. It codes for CASSGQGVSQPQHF.

This clonotype was observed at least ten times. The V call is TRBV11-2, the J call TRBJ2-5; TRBD2 is a possible D gene (6 bases). The CDR3 totals 15 residues. V was trimmed by 6 bases and J by 2 bases, leaving 16 bases between them. The germline V gene has CDR1 SGHAT and CDR2 FQNNGV. The CDR3 loop reads CASRRNPEGQETQYF. CDR3 DNA: TGTGCCAGCAGACGTAATCCGGAGGGACAAGAGACCCAGTACTTC.